A single sample is the source of the 6 T cell receptor beta chains below, sequenced in a study of cytomegalovirus exposure and HLA in healthy donors (dated by TCRdb to the late 2010s). The library came from the immunoSEQ multiplex PCR assay. For the multiplex PCR, a mixture combining 60 forward primers for TCR Vbeta segments and 13 reverse primers for TCR Jbeta segments was used. Here the immuneACCESS table is served through TCRdb, limited to in-frame sequences with V and J called. Missing clones are a known gap in these copies; in checked studies unresolved V genes cover under half, and the rest lacks a known reason. The sample table lists more than 150,000 clones, roughly four fifths of them with a count of one. About 0.78% of the sample rests with the top ten. What was sequenced was PBMCs. The receptors were sampled from a woman between 18 and 29 years old in good health and CMV-seronegative.

This clone was observed once. The V gene is TRBV19, the J gene TRBJ2-1; 11 bases line up with TRBD2. CDR1 is LNHDA and CDR2 is SQIVND in the germline V gene (reference sequence). This CDR3 comprises 17 residues. Trimming cost V 3 bases and J 3 bases; bases outside gene matches: 7. The CDR3 here is CASSMMSLAGVYNEQFF. The CDR3 nucleotides read TGTGCCAGTAGTATGATGTCACTAGCGGGAGTCTACAATGAGCAGTTCTTC.

This sequence joins TRBV7-2 and TRBJ2-7, with TRBD2 as a possible D gene (6 bases). V was cut by 3 bases and J by 6 bases, with 15 bases left in between. Germline CDR1 SGHTA, CDR2 FQGNSA. The CDR3 consists of 14 residues. The DNA of the CDR3 is TGTGCCAGCAGCTTGGGCGGGAACCCCCTCGAGCAGTACTTC. This codes for CASSLGGNPLEQYF. The full variable domain, completed using reference TRBV7-2 and TRBJ2-7, is GAGVSQSPSNKVTEKGKDVELRCDPISGHTALYWYRQSLGQGLEFLIYFQGNSAPDKSGLPSDRFSAERTGGSVSTLTIQRTQQEDSAVYLCASSLGGNPLEQYFGPGTRLTVT.

The chain uses TRBV10-1 and TRBJ2-2; 10 bases agree with TRBD1. Germline CDR1 and CDR2: WNHNN and SYGVQD (reference sequence). V shed 8 bases, J shed 6 bases, and the junction held 3 bases outside the gene matches. The CDR3 runs to 13 residues. The CDR3 loop is CASLGQGPGELFF. CDR3 DNA sequence: TGCGCCAGCCTGGGACAGGGGCCCGGGGAGCTGTTTTTT.

The J gene is TRBJ2-1, the V gene TRBV29-1, with a tentative D call TRBD1 (5 bases). The germline V gene has CDR1 SQVTM and CDR2 ANQGSEA. V was clipped by 3 bases and J by 0 bases, with 21 bases between them. The CDR3 totals 18 residues. The CDR3 bases are TGCAGCGTTGACTATCTAGACAGTTCGGAAAGCTCCTACAATGAGCAGTTCTTC. As protein: CSVDYLDSSESSYNEQFF.

In its sample, this clone was seen once. This chain uses TRBV11-3 with TRBJ1-1; 7 bases agree with TRBD1. V shed 2 bases and J 9 bases; nucleotides not matched to a gene: 9. CDR1 SGHNT and CDR2 YENEEA come from the germline V gene. There are 14 residues in the CDR3. The CDR3 DNA reads as TGTGCCAGCAGCTTAAAGAGGAAGAGGGGGCAAGCTTTCTTT. Its protein is CASSLKRKRGQAFF.

The gene calls are TRBV9 and TRBJ2-1, with a tentative D call TRBD2 (6 bases). Germline CDR1 reads SGDLS; CDR2 reads YYNGEE. This CDR3 has 16 residues. The V end was cut by 0 bases, the J end by 4 bases, with 14 bases between. The CDR3 nucleotides read TGTGCCAGCAGCGTAGTGGGCGGGGCCTTATACAATGAGCAGTTCTTC. Its protein is CASSVVGGALYNEQFF. Looking up the rest from reference TRBV9 and TRBJ2-1 gives the full variable domain: DSGVTQTPKHLITATGQRVTLRCSPRSGDLSVYWYQQSLDQGLQFLIQYYNGEERAKGNILERFSAQQFPDLHSELNLSSLELGDSALYFCASSVVGGALYNEQFFGPGTRLTVL.